This entry is about one T cell receptor (beta chain). Its antigen is currently unknown. The V gene's germline CDR1 is SGHAT and CDR2 FQDESV (reference sequence). The V and J ends lost 6 bases and 5 bases, in that order; junction bases with no gene match: 9. The CDR3 is 15 amino acids. The data derive from a study of cytomegalovirus exposure and HLA in healthy donors. Findings of the study overall: The authors judged a highly shared variant cluster likely a sequencing artifact. The authors listed 180 or so TCR beta chains as cytomegalovirus-associated. In an earlier analysis, most TCR beta V segments were productive about 90% or about 30% of the time.

The PCR made use of 60 Vbeta and 13 Jbeta primers. As handled by the study authors: Tens of millions of unique TCR beta chains, roughly 11 million of them shared, were counted by a later analysis. This table comes from immunoSEQ multiplex PCR, and its TCRdb copy is limited to in-frame clones, with some not included. D and trimming come from the DNA, and the V and J calls and clone size come from that table. The sample carries fewer than 200,000 clones, approximately 80% recorded once. The chain has TRBV11-1 and TRBJ2-5; 10 bases agree with TRBD1. The receptor was derived from a female donor in good health and CMV-seronegative. Sequenced sample: PBMCs. The CDR3 DNA sequence: TGTGCCAGCAGATTTGGGACAGGGGATTTCGAGACCCAGTACTTC. Encoded protein: CASRFGTGDFETQYF.